A selection of T cell receptor beta chains follows, all from one sample in a study of T cell responses to AZD1222 COVID-19 vaccine. Method: immunoSEQ multiplex PCR; TCRdb's copy keeps in-frame clones and lacks some. Of about 88,000 clones in the sample, about 88% were seen once. Source: peripheral blood, taken 28 days after the second AZD1222 dose. The source of these receptors is an adult who received the AZD1222 COVID-19 vaccine. CDR3s include the opening cysteine and the closing phenylalanine or tryptophan. The order of the fields is CDR3 length, D gene, V gene, clone size, J gene, CDR3 protein, CDR3 DNA. D genes are given only for firm matches. Clone size is shown for a subset of rows, as once, few, many or a class of expanded clone.

len: 12; d_gene: TRBD2; v_gene: TRBV30; abundance: .; j_gene: TRBJ2-5; CDR3aa: CAWRLAEETQYF; CDR3nt: TGTGCCTGGAGGCTAGCGGAAGAGACCCAGTACTTC
len: 15; d_gene: .; v_gene: TRBV18; abundance: .; j_gene: TRBJ1-1; CDR3aa: CASSPPVGFNTEAFF; CDR3nt: TGTGCCAGCTCACCACCGGTCGGGTTCAACACTGAAGCTTTCTTT
len: 14; d_gene: TRBD1; v_gene: TRBV7-3; abundance: .; j_gene: TRBJ1-3; CDR3aa: CASSPDRTGNTIYF; CDR3nt: TGTGCCAGCAGCCCGGACAGGACTGGAAACACCATATATTTT
len: 13; d_gene: .; v_gene: TRBV27; abundance: .; j_gene: TRBJ1-1; CDR3aa: CASSKRRSSEAFF; CDR3nt: TGTGCCAGCAGTAAGAGACGGAGCTCTGAAGCTTTCTTT
len: 16; d_gene: .; v_gene: TRBV6-5; abundance: once; j_gene: TRBJ1-1; CDR3aa: CASSYSTASMNTEAFF; CDR3nt: TGTGCCAGCAGTTACTCAACAGCATCAATGAACACTGAAGCTTTCTTT
len: 14; d_gene: .; v_gene: TRBV5-5; abundance: .; j_gene: TRBJ1-1; CDR3aa: CASSFLDGNTEAFF; CDR3nt: TGTGCCAGCAGCTTCCTCGACGGGAACACTGAAGCTTTCTTT
len: 15; d_gene: TRBD2; v_gene: TRBV6-5; abundance: .; j_gene: TRBJ2-3; CDR3aa: CASREIAGGLDTQYF; CDR3nt: TGTGCCAGCAGAGAGATAGCGGGGGGGCTTGATACGCAGTATTTT
len: 14; d_gene: TRBD1; v_gene: TRBV7-3; abundance: .; j_gene: TRBJ2-2; CDR3aa: CASSFQGADGELFF; CDR3nt: TGTGCCAGCAGCTTCCAGGGGGCGGACGGGGAGCTGTTTTTT
len: 17; d_gene: TRBD1; v_gene: TRBV5-4; abundance: .; j_gene: TRBJ2-1; CDR3aa: CASSFGGQGASYNEQFF; CDR3nt: TGTGCCAGCAGCTTTGGGGGACAGGGTGCTTCCTACAATGAGCAGTTCTTC
len: 14; d_gene: .; v_gene: TRBV7-8; abundance: .; j_gene: TRBJ1-1; CDR3aa: CASSSRAMNTEAFF; CDR3nt: TGTGCCAGCTCTTCCCGGGCCATGAACACTGAAGCTTTCTTT
len: 15; d_gene: .; v_gene: TRBV21-1; abundance: .; j_gene: TRBJ2-5; CDR3aa: CASSQRRGGGETQYF; CDR3nt: TGTGCCAGCAGTCAAAGGAGAGGGGGAGGAGAGACCCAGTACTTC
len: 17; d_gene: TRBD1; v_gene: TRBV7-8; abundance: .; j_gene: TRBJ2-1; CDR3aa: CASSSGSGRGRDNEQFF; CDR3nt: TGTGCCAGCAGCTCCGGATCGGGCAGGGGGCGCGACAATGAGCAGTTCTTC